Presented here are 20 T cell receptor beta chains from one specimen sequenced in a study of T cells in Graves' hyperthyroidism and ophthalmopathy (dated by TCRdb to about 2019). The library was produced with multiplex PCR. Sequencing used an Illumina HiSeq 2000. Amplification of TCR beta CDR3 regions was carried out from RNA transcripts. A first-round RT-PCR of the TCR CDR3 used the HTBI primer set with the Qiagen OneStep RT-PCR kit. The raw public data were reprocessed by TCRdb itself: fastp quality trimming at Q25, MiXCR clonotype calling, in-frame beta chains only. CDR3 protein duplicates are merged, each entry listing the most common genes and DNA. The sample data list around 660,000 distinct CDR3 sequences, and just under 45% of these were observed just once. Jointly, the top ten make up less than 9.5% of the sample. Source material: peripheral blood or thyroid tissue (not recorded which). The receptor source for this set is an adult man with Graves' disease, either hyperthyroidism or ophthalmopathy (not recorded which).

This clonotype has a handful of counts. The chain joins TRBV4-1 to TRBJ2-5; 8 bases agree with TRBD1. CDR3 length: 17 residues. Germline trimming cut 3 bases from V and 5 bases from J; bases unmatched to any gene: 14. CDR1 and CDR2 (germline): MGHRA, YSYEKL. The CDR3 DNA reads TGCGCCAGCAGCCAGCCGGTGGGGACAGGTTACGGCGAGACCCAGTACTTC. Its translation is CASSQPVGTGYGETQYF.

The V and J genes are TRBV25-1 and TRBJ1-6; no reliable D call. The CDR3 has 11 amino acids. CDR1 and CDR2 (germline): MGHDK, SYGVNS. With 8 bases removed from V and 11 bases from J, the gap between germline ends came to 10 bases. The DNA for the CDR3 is TGTGCCAGCGGGCGCGGACCACCCCTCCACTTT. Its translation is CASGRGPPLHF.

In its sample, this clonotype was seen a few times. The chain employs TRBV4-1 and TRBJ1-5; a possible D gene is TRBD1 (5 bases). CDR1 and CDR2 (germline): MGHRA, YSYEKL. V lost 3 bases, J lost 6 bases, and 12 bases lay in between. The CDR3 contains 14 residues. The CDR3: CASSQGGDSQPQHF. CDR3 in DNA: TGCGCCAGCAGCCAGGGGGGGGATAGTCAGCCCCAGCATTTT.

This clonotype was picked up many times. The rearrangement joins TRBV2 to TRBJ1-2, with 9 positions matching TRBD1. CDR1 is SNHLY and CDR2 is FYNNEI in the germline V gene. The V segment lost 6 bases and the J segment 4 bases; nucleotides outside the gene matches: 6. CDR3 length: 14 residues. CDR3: CASSGQGYAYGYTF. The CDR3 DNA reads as TGTGCCAGCAGCGGACAGGGGTATGCCTATGGCTACACCTTC.

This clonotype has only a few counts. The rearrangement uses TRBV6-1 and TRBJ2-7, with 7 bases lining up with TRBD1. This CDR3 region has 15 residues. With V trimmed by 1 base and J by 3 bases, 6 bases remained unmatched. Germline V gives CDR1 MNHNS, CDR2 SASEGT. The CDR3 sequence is CASSEVKDRRYEQYF. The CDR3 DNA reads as TGTGCCAGCAGTGAAGTAAAGGACAGGCGCTACGAGCAGTACTTC.

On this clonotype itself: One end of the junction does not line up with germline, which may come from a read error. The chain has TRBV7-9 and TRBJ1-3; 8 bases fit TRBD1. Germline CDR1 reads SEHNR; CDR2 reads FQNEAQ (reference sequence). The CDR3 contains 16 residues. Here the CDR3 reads CASSSTGDLSGNTIHF. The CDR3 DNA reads TGTGCCAGCAGCTCGACAGGGGACCTCTCTGGAAACACCATACATTTT.

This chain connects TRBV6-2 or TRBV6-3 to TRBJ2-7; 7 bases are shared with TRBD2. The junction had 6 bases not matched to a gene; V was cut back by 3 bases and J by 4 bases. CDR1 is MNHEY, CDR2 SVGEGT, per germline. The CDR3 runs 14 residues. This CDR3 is CASSYLAENYEQYF. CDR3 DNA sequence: TGTGCCAGCAGTTATCTAGCGGAGAATTACGAGCAGTACTTC.

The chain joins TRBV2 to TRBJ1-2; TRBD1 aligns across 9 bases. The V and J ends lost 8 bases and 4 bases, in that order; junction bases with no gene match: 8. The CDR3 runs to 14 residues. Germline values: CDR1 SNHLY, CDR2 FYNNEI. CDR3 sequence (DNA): TGTGCCAGCGAGCCAACAGGGGGCGGCTATGGCTACACCTTC. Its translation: CASEPTGGGYGYTF.

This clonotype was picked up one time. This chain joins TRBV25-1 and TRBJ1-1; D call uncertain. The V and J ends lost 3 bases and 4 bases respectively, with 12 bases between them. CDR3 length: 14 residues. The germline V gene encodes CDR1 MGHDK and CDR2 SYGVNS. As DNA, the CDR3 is TGTGCCAGCAGTGATTTGGGGTCTGGCACTGAAGCTTTCTTT. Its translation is CASSDLGSGTEAFF.

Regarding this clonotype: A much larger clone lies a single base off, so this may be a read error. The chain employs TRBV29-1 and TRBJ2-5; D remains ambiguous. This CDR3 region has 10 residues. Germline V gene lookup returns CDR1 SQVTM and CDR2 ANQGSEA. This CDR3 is CSVALEAQYF. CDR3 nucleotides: TGCAGCGTTGCTTTAGAGGCCCAGTACTTC.

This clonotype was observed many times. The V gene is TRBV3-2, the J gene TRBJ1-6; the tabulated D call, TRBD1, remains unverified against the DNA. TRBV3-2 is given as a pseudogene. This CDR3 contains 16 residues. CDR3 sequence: CASSQDRQGMRVPLHF. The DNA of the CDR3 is TGTGCCAGCAGCCAAGATCGTCAGGGGATGAGGGTACCCCTCCACTTT.

CDR3 amino acids: CSAGGDLYGYTF. The CDR3 DNA reads TGCAGCGCGGGGGGGGATCTCTATGGCTACACCTTC. The chain recombines TRBV29-1 with TRBJ1-2; D is possibly TRBD1 (5 bases). CDR3 length equals 12 residues. Per germline, CDR1 SQVTM and CDR2 ANQGSEA. Trimming removed 7 bases at V and 4 bases at J, with 13 bases between.

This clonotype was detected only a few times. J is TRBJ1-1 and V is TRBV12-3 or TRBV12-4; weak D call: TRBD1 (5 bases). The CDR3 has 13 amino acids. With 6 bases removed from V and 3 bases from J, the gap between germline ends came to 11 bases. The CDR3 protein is CASSSPGHTEAFF. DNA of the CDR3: TGTGCCAGCAGCTCTCCAGGGCACACTGAAGCTTTCTTT.

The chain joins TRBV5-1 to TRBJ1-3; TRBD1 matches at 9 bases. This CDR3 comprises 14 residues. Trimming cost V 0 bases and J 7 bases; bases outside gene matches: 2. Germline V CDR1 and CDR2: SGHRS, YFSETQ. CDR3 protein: CASSLEQGANTIYF. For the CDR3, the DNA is TGCGCCAGCAGCTTGGAACAGGGGGCGAACACCATATATTTT.

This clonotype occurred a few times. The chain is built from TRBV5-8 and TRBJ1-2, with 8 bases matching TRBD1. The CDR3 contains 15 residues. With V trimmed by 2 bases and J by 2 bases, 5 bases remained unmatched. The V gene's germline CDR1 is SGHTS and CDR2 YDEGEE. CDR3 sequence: CASSFDNRGNYGYTF. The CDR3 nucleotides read TGTGCCAGCAGCTTTGATAACAGGGGGAACTATGGCTACACCTTC. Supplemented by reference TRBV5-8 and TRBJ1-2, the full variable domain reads EAGVTQSPTHLIKTRGQQATLRCSPISGHTSVYWYQQALGLGLQFLLWYDEGEERNRGNFPPRFSGRQFPNYSSELNVNALELEDSALYLCASSFDNRGNYGYTFGSGTRLTVV.

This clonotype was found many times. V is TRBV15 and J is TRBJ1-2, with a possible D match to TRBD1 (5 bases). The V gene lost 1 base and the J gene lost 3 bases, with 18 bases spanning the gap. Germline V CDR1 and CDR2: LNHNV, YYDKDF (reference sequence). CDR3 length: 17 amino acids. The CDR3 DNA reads TGTGCCACCAGCAGAGTTCCAGGGCCCATCACACACTATGGCTACACCTTC. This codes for CATSRVPGPITHYGYTF.

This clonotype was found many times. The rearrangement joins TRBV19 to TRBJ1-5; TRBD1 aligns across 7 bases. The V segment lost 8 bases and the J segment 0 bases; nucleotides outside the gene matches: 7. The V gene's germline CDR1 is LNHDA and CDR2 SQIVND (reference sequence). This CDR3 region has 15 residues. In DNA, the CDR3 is TGTGCCAGTGATGGGGACAGACCTAGCAATCAGCCCCAGCATTTT. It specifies CASDGDRPSNQPQHF.

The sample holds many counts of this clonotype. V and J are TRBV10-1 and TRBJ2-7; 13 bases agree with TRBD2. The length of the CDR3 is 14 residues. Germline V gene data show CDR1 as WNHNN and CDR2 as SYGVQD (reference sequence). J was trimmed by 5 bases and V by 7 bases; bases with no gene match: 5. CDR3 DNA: TGCGCCAGCACCGCCGGGACTAGCGGGAACGAGCAGTACTTC. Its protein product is CASTAGTSGNEQYF.

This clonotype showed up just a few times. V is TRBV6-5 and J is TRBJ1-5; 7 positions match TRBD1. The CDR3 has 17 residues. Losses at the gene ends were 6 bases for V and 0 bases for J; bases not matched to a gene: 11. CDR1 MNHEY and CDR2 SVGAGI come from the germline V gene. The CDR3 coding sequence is TGTGCCAGCAGCTCCGGACAGGTGTCTGATAGCAATCAGCCCCAGCATTTT. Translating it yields CASSSGQVSDSNQPQHF.

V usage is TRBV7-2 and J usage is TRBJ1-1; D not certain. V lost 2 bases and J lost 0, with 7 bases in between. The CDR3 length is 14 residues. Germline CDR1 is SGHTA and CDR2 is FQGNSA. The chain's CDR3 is CASSLRQMNTEAFF. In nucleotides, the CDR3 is TGTGCCAGCAGCTTACGGCAGATGAACACTGAAGCTTTCTTT.